This passage covers 27 T cell receptor beta chains from one sample sequenced in a study of vaccination effects on CD4 cells after COVID-19 (dated by TCRdb to 2022 to 2024). In the ViraFEST assay, PBMC were stimulated with viral peptide pools, and antigen-specific CD4+ T cell clonotypes were then identified by expansion using TCR sequencing. After approximately eleven days of culture, CD4+ T cells were isolated with the EasySep CD4+ T cell isolation kit. Two doses of either the BNT162b2 or the mRNA-1273 mRNA SARS-CoV-2 vaccine were administered to participants. Receptor libraries were prepared by the immunoSEQ multiplex PCR assay. TCRdb obtained this table from immuneACCESS and retained in-frame rearrangements with V and J assigned. These tables miss some clones; where compared with another copy, unresolved V genes account for less than half of the shortfall, and the remainder is unexplained. The sample data list 29,000 or so clones, and roughly 68% of these were observed just once. Together, the top ten hold roughly 15% of the sample.

Their specific antigens are unknown. The starting material was CD4+ T cells from PBMCs cultured with HCoV-OC43 spike peptides, obtained after COVID-19 vaccination. Interpreted using the paper, the cell subset or site label stands for: HCoV-OC43 spike overlapping peptide pool stimulation. The receptors stem from a human donor who received a COVID-19 vaccine.

The sample holds a few counts of this clone. Other DNA sequences in this specimen translate into the identical CDR3. The chain links TRBV6-1 to TRBJ2-2; 11 bases line up with TRBD2. This CDR3 comprises 15 residues. V shed 2 bases and J 6 bases; nucleotides not matched to a gene: 2. Germline CDR1 and CDR2: MNHNS and SASEGT. The CDR3 sequence: CASSELAGGPGELFF. The DNA of the CDR3 is TGTGCCAGCAGTGAATTAGCGGGGGGGCCCGGGGAGCTGTTTTTT.

The CDR3 spells CASSLARTGFGPDSTDTQYF. For the CDR3, the DNA is TGTGCCAGCAGCTTGGCACGGACAGGATTTGGCCCCGATAGCACAGATACGCAGTATTTT. This rearrangement joins TRBV5-4 to TRBJ2-3, with TRBD1 matching over 7 bases. CDR3 length equals 20 residues. V dropped 0 bases and J dropped 0; count of bases not matched to a gene: 16. Germline V gene data show CDR1 as SGHNT and CDR2 as YYREEE (reference sequence).

The V gene is TRBV9, the J gene TRBJ1-2; D might be TRBD1 (6 bases). Germline V gene data show CDR1 as SGDLS and CDR2 as YYNGEE. The CDR3 is 13 residues long. Trimming removed 3 bases at V and 8 bases at J, with 14 bases between. The CDR3 protein is CASSGEQGWGYTF. CDR3 in DNA: TGTGCCAGCAGCGGGGAACAGGGCTGGGGCTACACCTTC.

The chain combines TRBV6-1 with TRBJ2-3, with D tentatively TRBD1 or TRBD2 (6 bases each). V was pared by 1 base and J by 3 bases, with 14 bases between. CDR3 length equals 16 residues. Per the germline V gene, CDR1 is MNHNS and CDR2 is SASEGT. CDR3 coding DNA: TGTGCCAGCAGTGAAGGGGGGGCGGTTTGGACAGATACGCAGTATTTT. Amino acid sequence: CASSEGGAVWTDTQYF.

The chain is built from TRBV18 and TRBJ2-2, with 7 bases lining up with TRBD1. V was pared by 3 bases and J by 0 bases, with 4 bases of the junction left unmatched. The germline CDR1 and CDR2 sequences are KGHSH and LQKENI. The CDR3 sequence is 16 residues long. The CDR3 nucleotides read TGTGCCAGCTCACCCCCGGGACAGACGAACACCGGGGAGCTGTTTTTT. Encoded protein: CASSPPGQTNTGELFF. Full variable domain (outside the CDR3, taken from reference TRBV18 and TRBJ2-2): NAGVMQNPRHLVRRRGQEARLRCSPMKGHSHVYWYRQLPEEGLKFMVYLQKENIIDESGMPKERFSAEFPKEGPSILRIQQVVRGDSAAYFCASSPPGQTNTGELFFGEGSRLTVL.

The chain has TRBV25-1 and TRBJ2-5; 9 nucleotides match TRBD1. The V gene's germline CDR1 is MGHDK and CDR2 SYGVNS. The CDR3 contains 14 residues. With 5 bases clipped from V and 0 bases from J, the junction kept 1 base outside the gene matches. This CDR3 is CASSTGGYQETQYF. DNA of the CDR3: TGTGCCAGCAGTACAGGGGGCTACCAAGAGACCCAGTACTTC. The full variable domain, in which reference TRBV25-1 and TRBJ2-5 provide the parts outside the CDR3, is EADIYQTPRYLVIGTGKKITLECSQTMGHDKMYWYQQDPGMELHLIHYSYGVNSTEKGDLSSESTVSRIRTEHFPLTLESARPSHTSQYLCASSTGGYQETQYFGPGTRLLVL.

V gene TRBV4-1 combines with J gene TRBJ1-6, with D uncertain. Germline-derived CDR1 and CDR2 are MGHRA and YSYEKL. The germline V and J ends were trimmed by 0 bases and 2 bases, with 14 bases remaining between them. The CDR3 runs to 18 residues. Here the CDR3 DNA reads TGCGCCAGCAGCCAAGATTTGGCAGATAGCGCCTATAATTCACCCCTCCACTTT. Amino acids: CASSQDLADSAYNSPLHF.

This clone was seen only a few times. This chain joins TRBV7-2 and TRBJ1-4; TRBD1 matches 10 bases. This CDR3 region has 16 residues. Germline loops: CDR1 SGHTA, CDR2 FQGNSA. J gave up 4 bases and V 1 base, and 3 bases lay outside the gene matches. CDR3 nucleotide sequence: TGTGCCAGCAGCTTAGGGGGACAGGGGAGTAATGAAAAACTGTTTTTT. Residues: CASSLGGQGSNEKLFF.

This sequence joins TRBV11-2 and TRBJ2-2; D is possibly TRBD1 (5 bases). The CDR3 has 13 residues. The germline gives CDR1 SGHAT, CDR2 FQNNGV. Trimming pared 2 bases from V and 4 bases from J, leaving 5 bases between. The CDR3 sequence is CASSLRGTGELFF. The CDR3 nucleotides read TGTGCCAGCAGCTTAAGGGGCACCGGGGAGCTGTTTTTT.

The chain carries TRBV5-6 and TRBJ1-5; no clear D gene. From germline, CDR1 is SGHDT and CDR2 YYEEEE. The CDR3 spans 15 residues. Trimming took off 4 bases at V and 6 bases at J, with 17 bases between the two ends. The chain's CDR3 is CASSRLDVDAQPQHF. Written as DNA, the CDR3 is TGTGCCAGCAGCCGACTGGACGTGGATGCTCAGCCCCAGCATTTT.

This clone was seen only a few times. The chain links TRBV4-1 to TRBJ2-1, with a possible D match to TRBD2 (5 bases). The germline V gene has CDR1 MGHRA and CDR2 YSYEKL. The CDR3 is 14 amino acids. With 0 bases removed from V and 9 bases from J, the gap between germline ends came to 12 bases. This CDR3 reads CASSQESDLGEQFF. DNA of the CDR3: TGCGCCAGCAGCCAAGAATCGGACTTGGGTGAGCAGTTCTTC.

The J gene is TRBJ1-1, the V gene TRBV10-3; TRBD1 is a possible D gene (5 bases). This CDR3 is built from 15 residues. Germline values: CDR1 ENHRY, CDR2 SYGVKD. V was cut by 0 bases and J by 5 bases, with 13 bases left in between. CDR3 DNA: TGTGCCATCAGTGAGTCGACGTCAGGGTCAACTGAAGCTTTCTTT. As protein: CAISESTSGSTEAFF.

This chain links TRBV20-1 with TRBJ1-1, with a tentative D call TRBD1 (5 bases). Trimming stripped 3 bases from V and 2 bases from J, with 13 bases between. Per germline, CDR1 DFQATT and CDR2 SNEGSKA (reference sequence). The CDR3 has 14 amino acids. CDR3 in amino acids: CSASRTTGNTEAFF. The CDR3 DNA reads TGCAGTGCTAGTAGGACAACGGGAAACACTGAAGCTTTCTTT.

The chain recombines TRBV4-1 with TRBJ2-1; 8 positions match TRBD1. V was clipped by 3 bases and J by 9 bases; unmatched bases: 13. From germline, CDR1 is MGHRA and CDR2 YSYEKL. The CDR3 has 16 amino acids. Here the CDR3 DNA reads TGCGCCAGCAGCCAGATCCCGGGACAGGTATCAGGTGAGCAGTTCTTC. This codes for CASSQIPGQVSGEQFF.

The chain carries TRBV5-1 and TRBJ2-2; 8 bases fit TRBD1. CDR1 SGHRS and CDR2 YFSETQ come from the germline V gene. Trimming removed 7 bases from V and 4 bases from J; junction bases left unmatched: 12. The length of the CDR3 is 16 residues. The CDR3 coding sequence is TGCGCCAGCGGTTCATCCGGACAGGGTCCCACCGGGGAGCTGTTTTTT. Amino acid sequence: CASGSSGQGPTGELFF.

CDR3 in amino acids: CASSEWAMNTEAFF. In DNA, the CDR3 is TGTGCCAGCAGTGAATGGGCCATGAACACTGAAGCTTTCTTT. J is TRBJ1-1 and V is TRBV6-1; no firm D call. Trimming removed 2 bases from V and 0 bases from J, with 7 bases in between. CDR1 and CDR2 (germline): MNHNS, SASEGT. The CDR3 is 14 amino acids.

The chain is built from TRBV29-1 and TRBJ1-3; D remains unclear. Deletions cut 4 bases from V and 0 bases from J, with 7 bases between. Germline CDR1 SQVTM, CDR2 ANQGSEA. The length of the CDR3 is 13 residues. The CDR3 DNA reads TGCAGCGTTGGTGGAAGCTCTGGAAACACCATATATTTT. Protein product: CSVGGSSGNTIYF. Complete variable domain (other parts from reference TRBV29-1 and TRBJ1-3): SAVISQKPSRDICQRGTSLTIQCQVDSQVTMMFWYRQQPGQSLTLIATANQGSEATYESGFVIDKFPISRPNLTFSTLTVSNMSPEDSSIYLCSVGGSSGNTIYFGEGSWLTVV.

The chain carries TRBV3-1 (or the pseudogene TRBV3-2) and TRBJ1-1; unclear D gene. Trimming took off 1 base at V and 0 bases at J, with 6 bases between the two ends. The CDR3 has 14 amino acids. Germline V gene sequence: CDR1 LGHDT, CDR2 YNNKEL (reference sequence). CDR3 coding DNA: TGTGCCAGCAGCCAAGGGACGATGAACACTGAAGCTTTCTTT. Its translation: CASSQGTMNTEAFF.

This rearrangement joins TRBV6-5 to TRBJ1-6; TRBD1 matches at 7 bases. This CDR3 comprises 12 residues. Germline CDR1 and CDR2: MNHEY and SVGAGI. V shed 9 bases, J shed 8 bases, and the junction held 4 bases outside the gene matches. CDR3 DNA: TGTGCCAGTCAAGACAGGGATTCACCCCTCCACTTT. This codes for CASQDRDSPLHF.

This chain joins TRBV10-2 and TRBJ2-1, with D perhaps matching TRBD2 (6 bases). The germline V and J ends were trimmed by 0 bases and 6 bases, with 18 bases remaining between them. The CDR3 runs 17 residues. CDR1 and CDR2 from the germline V gene are WSHSY and SAAADI. CDR3 residues: CASSESILTFSGNEQFF. The CDR3 DNA reads TGCGCCAGCAGTGAGTCGATCCTGACGTTTAGCGGCAATGAGCAGTTCTTC.

The chain uses TRBV12-5 and TRBJ1-5; unclear D gene. The germline CDR1 and CDR2 sequences are LGHNT and FRNRAP. This CDR3 has 18 amino acids. Trimming removed 3 bases from V and 4 bases from J, with 22 bases in between. As DNA, the CDR3 is TGTGCTAGTGGTTTTAAACAGCCGCTGGGCCCCCTTAATCAGCCCCAGCATTTT. Its translation: CASGFKQPLGPLNQPQHF.

This chain connects TRBV5-4 to TRBJ1-3, with 7 bases lining up with TRBD1. V shed 0 bases and J 0 bases; nucleotides not matched to a gene: 9. Germline CDR1 SGHNT, CDR2 YYREEE (reference sequence). CDR3 length: 18 residues. The CDR3 nucleotides read TGTGCCAGCAGCTTGGGACAGGGCCCCCTCTCCTCTGGAAACACCATATATTTT. This sequence encodes CASSLGQGPLSSGNTIYF.

This clone turned up a few times. The rearrangement joins TRBV11-2 to TRBJ1-2; D remains unclear. The CDR3 has 14 amino acids. Between the trimmed V and J ends, which lost 1 base and 2 bases, there was a span of 8 bases. Germline values: CDR1 SGHAT, CDR2 FQNNGV. CDR3 residues: CASSLADGNYGYTF. DNA for the CDR3: TGTGCCAGCAGCTTAGCAGACGGGAACTATGGCTACACCTTC.

The chain recombines TRBV11-3 with TRBJ2-2; 8 bases align to TRBD2. The CDR3 is made up of 16 amino acids. Unmatched junction bases numbered 9, after V lost 5 bases and J lost 4 bases. CDR1 SGHNT and CDR2 YENEEA come from the germline V gene. The CDR3 here is CASSPRAGGGTGELFF. The CDR3 bases are TGTGCCAGCAGCCCCCGCGCGGGGGGCGGCACCGGGGAGCTGTTTTTT.

In the case of this clone: Different DNA sequences within this sample yield the same CDR3. The chain is built from TRBV24-1 and TRBJ2-3; possible D gene TRBD2, 5 bases. Per germline, CDR1 KGHDR and CDR2 SFDVKD. This CDR3 region has 13 residues. V was cut by 1 base and J by 6 bases, with 7 bases left in between. The CDR3 is CATSDFRTDTQYF. The DNA for the CDR3 is TGTGCCACCAGTGATTTCCGGACTGATACGCAGTATTTT.

This clone was seen a few times. This sequence joins TRBV4-2 and TRBJ2-1; D uncertain. CDR1 is LGHNA, CDR2 YNFKEQ, per germline. The V end lost 1 base, the J end lost 5 bases, and 15 bases lay between the germline ends. The length of the CDR3 is 16 residues. CDR3 residues: CASSQGSRFRDNEQFF. The CDR3 DNA is TGTGCCAGCAGCCAAGGTAGCCGGTTCCGAGACAATGAGCAGTTCTTC.

The gene calls are TRBV30 and TRBJ2-5, with D maybe TRBD1 (5 bases). Trimming removed 2 bases at V and 5 bases at J, with 9 bases between. CDR1 is GTSNPN and CDR2 is SVGIG in the germline V gene (reference sequence). CDR3 length equals 12 residues. CDR3 sequence (DNA): TGTGCCTGGAGTCAGGGTGGTGAGACCCAGTACTTC. Amino acids: CAWSQGGETQYF.